The clone carrying this T cell receptor beta chain was found a few times. The sample is drawn from a study of T-cell memory formation after mild COVID-19. Each CDR3 protein gets one entry after TCRdb re-called the 5' RACE reads with MiXCR. This sample carries hundreds of thousands of distinct CDR3 sequences, around a quarter of them seen once, and the ten largest clones take around 12%. In germline, CDR1 is SGHRS, CDR2 YFSETQ. Deletions cut 10 bases from V and 3 bases from J, with 18 bases between. The CDR3 is made up of 14 amino acids. The sequencing input was PBMCs or a T cell subset sorted from them (not recorded which). This TCR was sampled from an adult woman who had mild COVID-19 (a few samples of this study predate the infection). Cell type and time point are not known. The chain uses TRBV5-1 and TRBJ2-3; D unresolved. The CDR3 here is CAPLGVVDTDTQYF. In DNA form, the CDR3 reads TGCGCCCCCCTTGGCGTGGTGGATACAGATACGCAGTATTTT.